The source of this TCR beta chain is a study of cytomegalovirus exposure and HLA in healthy donors. Study-wide points: Cytomegalovirus association was listed for about 150 TCR beta chains. Many donors carried some public TCRs, although rarity characterized most TCR sequences.

Germline loops: CDR1 SGHNT, CDR2 YENEEA. The CDR3 runs to 13 residues. V was shortened by 1 base and J by 5 bases, with 8 bases between the two germline ends. A remark on this clone: Its antigen is as yet unknown.

Clones were read by immunoSEQ multiplex PCR, and TCRdb kept only the in-frame ones, dropping some. The sample contains under 95,000 clones, just over 90% of which appear only once. The rearrangement links TRBV11-3 to TRBJ1-1, with D unresolved. Source material: PBMCs. The source of this sequence is a man younger than 45 in good health and CMV-seronegative. The CDR3 DNA sequence: TGTGCCAGCAGCTTAGTACCGGGTACTGAAGCTTTCTTT. Its translation is CASSLVPGTEAFF.